Here is one T cell receptor beta chain with its context. The V gene end was trimmed by 3 bases and the J gene end by 4 bases; junction bases not matched to a gene: 8. The V gene's germline CDR1 is MNHNS and CDR2 SASEGT. The CDR3 runs to 15 residues. The entry originates in a study of shared T cell receptors in the human thymus. The protocol was immunoSEQ multiplex PCR, while the TCRdb copy is restricted to in-frame clones and leaves out a portion. The sample consists of more than 550,000 clones, approximately 83% of them appearing once. The same sample was also used in a study of human thymus T cells. In that study: Resections were taken during corrective heart surgery, and the thymus tissue came from these. Thymic and blood repertoires seemed to favor certain V and J genes. As related research reported, thymic repertoires overlapped highly among unrelated individuals.

This sequence was found in a girl less than two years old with a congenital heart defect. The rearrangement links TRBV6-1 to TRBJ2-7; 8 bases are a match to TRBD2. Sequencing input: thymocytes. The CDR3 DNA reads as TGTGCCAGCAGTGACGCCCCGGGGGGGCCTTACGAGCAGTACTTC. Translation gives CASSDAPGGPYEQYF.